This T cell receptor beta chain was recovered during a study of regulatory T cells in long-lasting Graves disease. Points from the study as a whole: Persistent Graves' patients showed reduced TCR diversity versus newly diagnosed patients.

The V end lost 2 bases, the J end lost 7 bases, and 20 bases lay between the germline ends. In germline, CDR1 is MNHEY, CDR2 SVGAGI. The CDR3 spans 17 residues. This sample's time point: persistent/refractory GD, antithyroid drugs over 5 years with positive TRAb. The TCR library was prepared using RNA isolated from PBMCs. At least ten counts were recorded for this clonotype. Its antigen is not known. Arm-PCR of CDR3 regions with iRepertoire HTBI primers generated TCR beta libraries. TCRdb processed the multiplex PCR reads anew with MiXCR; each CDR3 protein has one entry. This table holds over 450,000 distinct CDR3 sequences, under 25% found once.

The receptor's source is a female donor with Graves disease. The chain combines TRBV6-5 with TRBJ1-4; D is undetermined. The source material was peripheral blood mononuclear cells (PBMCs), sampled when the disease was refractory, from a patient treated with antithyroid drugs. Here the CDR3 reads CASSYGSAAGRAEKLFF. In DNA, the CDR3 is TGTGCCAGCAGTTACGGCTCCGCGGCAGGCCGAGCTGAAAAACTGTTTTTT.